These T cell receptor beta chains were read from a single sample in a study of shared clonotypes between healthy human individuals. Here immunoSEQ multiplex PCR was the method, and the copy in TCRdb shows in-frame clones only, minus some. The sample has 2 million to 3 million clones, around nine tenths seen once. Source material: naive CD4+ T cells sorted from blood. All receptors come from a man younger than 35 in good health. CDR3s leave out the opening cysteine and the closing phenylalanine or tryptophan.

v_call	j_call	cdr3_aa
TRBV30	TRBJ2-6	AWSGQVSGANVLT
TRBV18	TRBJ1-3	ASSPPLSGGVNTIY
TRBV21-1	TRBJ2-7	ASRAQDILSYEQY
TRBV5-6	TRBJ2-3	ASRLGRGPIDTQY
TRBV19	TRBJ2-7	ASSLGQGNEQY
TRBV15	TRBJ1-5	ATSRQGMGLGNQPQH
TRBV5-1	TRBJ2-2	ASGTGTGELF
TRBV9	TRBJ2-3	ASSVTSGGGSTDTQY
TRBV19	TRBJ2-7	ASSVRDRSSYEQY
TRBV2	TRBJ2-3	ASRDRLSTDTQY
TRBV5-1	TRBJ1-4	ASSLTGSLNDNEKLF
TRBV11-2	TRBJ2-7	ASSLVAEDNSYEQY
TRBV12-5	TRBJ1-1	ASGLAPIVGGRTEAF
TRBV18	TRBJ2-5	ASSPPAMAETQY
TRBV11-2	TRBJ1-4	ASSLGGGTTNEKLF
TRBV29-1	TRBJ2-3	SVEKGGDTQY
TRBV5-1	TRBJ1-1	ASSPRGRAEAF
TRBV6-6	TRBJ1-5	ASSTGHQLPQH
TRBV6-5	TRBJ2-7	ASTVTQGRYEQY
TRBV7-9	TRBJ2-5	ASSFGLSTQY
TRBV28	TRBJ2-7	ASSFNRGRSYEQY
TRBV10-3	TRBJ1-2	AISEAFGYT
TRBV19	TRBJ2-3	ASSTSGTSGGAADTQY
TRBV11-2	TRBJ2-5	ASSPGLAGIETQY
TRBV7-2	TRBJ2-3	ASSLIAGYTQY
TRBV2	TRBJ1-5	ASSEWSVNQPQH
TRBV28	TRBJ1-2	ASSPPTGYGYT
TRBV20-1	TRBJ1-1	RRDRGTEAF
TRBV5-1	TRBJ2-3	ASSLKATGVVDTQY
TRBV6-5	TRBJ1-6	ASSYHTGSPLH
TRBV25-1	-	ASSDPTRYEQY
TRBV19	TRBJ1-2	ASSIGRDYGYT
TRBV5-1	TRBJ2-1	ASSPFGGSYNEQF
TRBV5-1	TRBJ1-3	ASRRDWSSGNTIY
TRBV5-1	TRBJ2-2	ASSLAGQGNTGELF
TRBV9	TRBJ1-3	ASSGRTVSGNTIY
TRBV27	TRBJ2-2	ASSLWGQRGSGNTGELF
TRBV30	TRBJ1-2	ACGGAPIIYT
TRBV5-1	TRBJ2-1	ASSTRDPSHEQF
TRBV6-5	TRBJ1-4	ASSYDRASGEKLF
TRBV29-1	TRBJ1-2	SGRTGVGGYT
TRBV5-6	TRBJ2-4	ASSGGTSGGKLAKNIQY
TRBV7-2	TRBJ1-5	ASSQSLGGGSNQPQH
TRBV5-6	TRBJ2-7	ASSLEGGRATQY
TRBV6-1	TRBJ2-7	ASSEMVEFGHEQY
TRBV18	TRBJ1-5	ASSPSGHSAQPQH
TRBV5-6	TRBJ2-5	ASSPGETQY
TRBV30	TRBJ1-2	AWSVQGLGYT
TRBV2	TRBJ1-1	ASSIPGQGNTEAF
TRBV7-8	TRBJ2-2	ASSLEQHTGELF
TRBV19	TRBJ1-5	ASSPTGIQPQH